This T cell receptor (beta chain) was documented in a study of blood T cell repertoires in COVID-19. On the study more broadly: From the United States, Italy and Spain came samples of acute and convalescent COVID-19.

Everyone who took part was about 18 to 90 years old, and they came from 24 US areas. Cohort 3 donors were reported recovered after two negative PCRs, clearance, or symptom resolution. In the original processing: Estimates of nucleated cell counts were drawn from the amplification of reference gene primers. Some clones are missing from TCRdb's copy, which holds only in-frame ones; the method was immunoSEQ multiplex PCR. Clone size and V and J calls were adopted from that table, with D and trimming inferred from the DNA. The sample contains about 480,000 clones, about nine tenths of which appear only once. Germline V gene sequence: CDR1 MNHEY, CDR2 SMNVEV (reference sequence). V lost 6 bases and J lost 7; bases outside the gene matches: 7. The CDR3 sequence is 13 residues long.

The specimen was PBMCs or T cells enriched from blood (not recorded which). The V gene is TRBV27, the J gene TRBJ1-2, with TRBD1 matching over 8 bases. The source of this sequence is a woman in her fifties or sixties who had recovered from COVID-19. CDR3 residues: CASRATGVPGYTF. The CDR3 nucleotides are TGTGCCAGCAGGGCGACAGGGGTTCCTGGCTACACCTTC.